This TCR beta chain comes out of a study of shared clonotypes between healthy human individuals. Donors were healthy HIV-negative adults without recently reported acute infections or vaccinations. The CDR3 consists of 15 residues. V lost 4 bases and J lost 0; bases outside the gene matches: 4. CDR1 is SGHRS and CDR2 is YFSETQ in the germline V gene. Several immunoSEQ plates received, in even portions, the genomic DNA of each subset. Measured with immunoSEQ multiplex PCR; TCRdb has only the in-frame clones, and not every one. The profile shows more than 450,000 clones, about four fifths of them singletons.

V usage is TRBV5-1 and J usage is TRBJ1-1; 9 bases match TRBD1. The source material was PBMCs. The sequence was obtained from a woman aged 40 to 50 in good health. Some clones in this sample may be carry-over from other donors' samples. The CDR3 DNA reads TGCGCCAGCAGCCCGGACAGGGGACTGAACACTGAAGCTTTCTTT. Translated, it gives CASSPDRGLNTEAFF.